This T cell receptor beta chain stems from a study of T-cell reconstitution after alpha-beta-depleted transplantation in children. Study outcomes and limitations: Some patients owed their high day-60 TCRbeta diversity to surviving recipient T cells and thymic progenitors. In patients about two months after transplant, alpha-beta T cells reportedly arose from several hundred expanded graft clones. Newly produced T cells mostly accounted for T-cell counts and diversity one year post-transplant.

A library of TCRbeta sequences, prepared with unique molecular identifiers, was generated. MiXCR, applied by TCRdb to the PCR reads, yields one record per CDR3 protein. The sample contains around 120,000 distinct CDR3 sequences, more than 20% of which appear only once. This clonotype occurred many times. Its matching antigen is unknown. This CDR3 has 13 amino acids. Germline CDR1 reads DFQATT; CDR2 reads SNEGSKA (reference sequence). Trimming took 6 bases from V and 11 from J; bases not matched to a gene: 10. This material consisted of PBMCs, mostly from graft donor cells, taken 180 days after TCRalphabeta/CD19-depleted stem cell transplant. The rearrangement joins TRBV20-1 to TRBJ1-6; TRBD1 matches 7 bases. The receptor was derived from a male patient aged 2 to 10 who had a stem cell transplant for chronic granulomatous disease, so the T cells may come from the graft donor. The CDR3, as DNA: TGCAGTGCCAAGGAGGGGGCGTCCCCACCCCTCCACTTT. Translated: CSAKEGASPPLHF.